The present TCR beta chain was sequenced within a study of identical twins. Findings and caveats of the study: For out-of-frame beta sequences, excess twin sharing was weaker. The study found excess low generation probability among twin-shared out-of-frame alpha sequences.

Template switching added a universal primer binding site, and final cDNA carried unique molecular identifiers. From the 5' RACE reads, TCRdb called clonotypes with MiXCR, one entry per CDR3 protein. The repertoire holds 1.5 million to 2 million distinct CDR3 sequences, with around a third as singletons. In germline, CDR1 is SGHTA, CDR2 FQGNSA. CDR3 length: 14 residues. The germline V and J ends were trimmed by 4 bases and 9 bases, with 15 bases remaining between them. In every case, the donor was a healthy Caucasian. Details on this clonotype: Its antigen is undetermined.

The TCR comes from a newborn girl in good health. The sequenced material came from cord blood. The chain employs TRBV7-2 and TRBJ2-2; D call uncertain. The CDR3 DNA reads as TGTGCCAGCAGCTCGTCAAAAGGTCAAAGGGAGCTGTTTTTT. Protein: CASSSSKGQRELFF.